This TCR beta chain is from a study of T-cell reconstitution after alpha-beta-depleted transplantation in children. The study, taken as a whole, reports: It was reported that alpha-beta T cells came from several hundred expanded graft clones (about two months after transplant). At one year after transplant, newly produced T cells mostly accounted for T-cell counts and diversity.

Details on this clonotype: Antigen unknown.

For TCRbeta, the library was prepared with unique molecular identifiers. TCRdb redid the calling of the PCR reads with MiXCR, one entry per CDR3 protein. The sample includes a few hundred thousand distinct CDR3 sequences, 43% of them seen just once. This CDR3 comprises 14 residues. The chain uses TRBV21-1 and TRBJ1-1; the DNA was not compared with TRBD1, the D call given in the table. TRBV21-1 is flagged as a pseudogene. The receptor was derived from a girl aged 2-15 years with aplastic anemia, due to receive a stem cell transplant. Sequencing was performed on PBMCs, taken before TCRalphabeta/CD19-depleted stem cell transplant. CDR3 amino acids: CASSKDDRPGEAFF. In DNA, the CDR3 is TGTGCCAGCAGCAAAGACGACAGGCCTGGTGAAGCTTTCTTT.